This passage covers 5 T cell receptor beta chains from one sample sequenced in a study of blood T cell repertoires in COVID-19. Sequencing was performed with immunoSEQ multiplex PCR; in TCRdb, only in-frame clones are kept and a portion is missing. The sample holds about 210,000 clones, 83% seen once. Source material: peripheral blood. These receptors were collected from a woman in her forties with active or convalescent COVID-19.

The chain couples TRBV5-1 to TRBJ2-6, with 8 bases matching TRBD1. Germline loops: CDR1 SGHRS, CDR2 YFSETQ. Trimming took 2 bases from V and 13 from J; bases not matched to a gene: 14. The CDR3 contains 16 residues. CDR3 nucleotides: TGCGCCAGCAGCTTTACTGCCGGAGGCGGGGACAGGGTCCTGACTTTC. As protein: CASSFTAGGGDRVLTF.

The V and J genes are TRBV7-9 and TRBJ1-2; D remains unclear. The CDR3 extends over 14 amino acids. Trimming removed 1 base from V and 8 bases from J, with 14 bases in between. Germline loops: CDR1 SEHNR, CDR2 FQNEAQ (reference sequence). CDR3 protein: CASSLDPGVGGYTF. In nucleotides, the CDR3 is TGTGCCAGCAGCTTAGATCCCGGGGTAGGGGGCTACACCTTC. The whole variable domain, filled in from reference TRBV7-9 and TRBJ1-2, reads DTGVSQNPRHKITKRGQNVTFRCDPISEHNRLYWYRQTLGQGPEFLTYFQNEAQLEKSRLLSDRFSAERPKGSFSTLEIQRTEQGDSAMYLCASSLDPGVGGYTFGSGTRLTVV.

CDR3 region: CKRSLPPADTQYF. In DNA form, the CDR3 reads TGTAAAAGGAGCCTACCTCCCGCAGATACGCAGTATTTT. The chain couples TRBV24-1 to TRBJ2-3; unclear D gene. Germline V lookup: CDR1 KGHDR, CDR2 SFDVKD. The CDR3 spans 13 residues.

This clone was counted a few times. V and J are TRBV2 and TRBJ1-5, with a weak D call TRBD1 (6 bases). V was pared by 5 bases and J by 0 bases, with 8 bases between. Germline V CDR1 and CDR2: SNHLY, FYNNEI. This CDR3 contains 14 residues. The CDR3 loop reads CASSRQDSNQPQHF. The CDR3 DNA reads TGTGCCAGCAGTCGACAGGATAGCAATCAGCCCCAGCATTTT.

The rearrangement uses TRBV9 and TRBJ2-3; the D gene is possibly TRBD2 (6 bases). There are 16 residues in the CDR3. The germline V gene has CDR1 SGDLS and CDR2 YYNGEE. V lost 7 bases, J lost 6 bases, and 24 bases lay in between. In nucleotides, the CDR3 is TGTGCCAGCGAGGACTACCACCAGGTTGGGAGGGATACGCAGTATTTT. Translation gives CASEDYHQVGRDTQYF.